The T cell receptor (beta chain) described here comes from a study of shared clonotypes between healthy human individuals. The germline V gene encodes CDR1 KGHSH and CDR2 LQKENI. V was clipped by 4 bases and J by 6 bases, with 11 bases between them. The CDR3 has 13 amino acids. Some clones are missing from TCRdb's copy, which holds only in-frame ones; the method was immunoSEQ multiplex PCR. The sample holds about 460,000 clones, over 60% seen once. The sample holds one count of this clone. V gene TRBV18 combines with J gene TRBJ2-3, with D tentatively TRBD2 (6 bases). Sequenced input: PBMCs. The sequence was obtained from a woman aged 35 to 49 in good health. Some clones in this sample may be carry-over from other donors' samples. In nucleotides, the CDR3 is TGTGCCAGCTCACAAGCTAGCGATGATACGCAGTATTTT. The encoded protein is CASSQASDDTQYF.